The 14 T cell receptor beta chains reported below all come from one sample, sequenced in a study of T-cell reconstitution after alpha-beta-depleted transplantation in children. TCRbeta library construction was performed incorporating unique molecular identifiers. From the PCR reads, TCRdb called clonotypes with MiXCR, one entry per CDR3 protein. The sample yields 150,000 to 200,000 distinct CDR3 sequences, approximately 6.8% seen once. This material consisted of PBMCs from the stem cell graft donor, taken from the stem cell graft. The source is a human donor who donated a stem cell graft to a child with Wiskott-Aldrich syndrome.

This clonotype was recorded many times. This chain joins TRBV16 and TRBJ2-1; D not resolved. Deletions cut 0 bases from V and 10 bases from J, with 10 bases between. CDR3 length: 13 amino acids. Per germline, CDR1 KGHSY and CDR2 FQNENV. The CDR3: CASSQSSGLEQFF. The CDR3 DNA reads TGTGCCAGCAGCCAATCCTCTGGGTTAGAGCAGTTCTTC.

The table lists this clonotype with many counts. V is TRBV29-1 and J is TRBJ1-2; 8 bases map to TRBD1. Trimming took 4 bases from V and 4 from J; bases not matched to a gene: 5. CDR1 is SQVTM and CDR2 is ANQGSEA in the germline V gene. CDR3 length: 13 residues. The CDR3 coding sequence is TGCAGCGTTGTGGGACAGGACTTCTATGGCTACACCTTC. Translating gives CSVVGQDFYGYTF.

This clonotype appeared a few times. The rearrangement joins TRBV29-1 to TRBJ2-3; maybe TRBD2 (6 bases). The V end was cut by 3 bases, the J end by 2 bases, with 12 bases between. CDR1 SQVTM and CDR2 ANQGSEA come from the germline V gene. The CDR3 extends over 14 amino acids. The DNA of the CDR3 is TGCAGCGTTGATCCCGGGGGACCCACAGATACGCAGTATTTT. Residues: CSVDPGGPTDTQYF.

This clonotype showed up many times. V and J are TRBV5-1 and TRBJ2-2; D is unclear. V was pared by 0 bases and J by 0 bases, with 9 bases between. In germline, CDR1 is SGHRS, CDR2 YFSETQ. The CDR3 runs 16 residues. The CDR3 protein is CASSLAVSANTGELFF. The CDR3 nucleotides read TGCGCCAGCAGCTTGGCGGTCAGCGCGAACACCGGGGAGCTGTTTTTT.

Many counts were recorded for this clonotype. This sequence joins TRBV5-1 and TRBJ1-1, with 8 bases that match TRBD1. The germline CDR1 and CDR2 sequences are SGHRS and YFSETQ. Trimming at V came to 5 bases and at J to 1 base, leaving 4 bases not matched to a gene. The CDR3 contains 14 residues. The CDR3 region is CASSAGGGNTEAFF. The CDR3, as DNA: TGCGCCAGCAGTGCAGGGGGCGGGAACACTGAAGCTTTCTTT.

Ten or more counts support this clonotype. The chain employs TRBV15 and TRBJ2-3; a weak D match, TRBD1 (6 bases). V dropped 0 bases and J dropped 0 bases, with 10 bases sitting between them. The CDR3 runs 16 residues. CDR1 is LNHNV and CDR2 is YYDKDF in the germline V gene (reference sequence). The CDR3 nucleotides read TGTGCCACCAGCAGAGAAATCGGGACAAGCACAGATACGCAGTATTTT. This gives the protein CATSREIGTSTDTQYF.

The rearrangement joins TRBV6-1 to TRBJ2-3; D may match TRBD1 or TRBD2 (6 bases each). From germline, CDR1 is MNHNS and CDR2 SASEGT. Trimming pared 4 bases from V and 2 bases from J, leaving 10 bases between. This CDR3 is built from 14 residues. The CDR3 loop reads CASSGGAITDTQYF. The DNA for the CDR3 is TGTGCCAGCAGTGGGGGGGCGATCACAGATACGCAGTATTTT.

This clonotype was seen more than once but under ten times. The chain recombines TRBV5-1 with TRBJ2-7, with D maybe TRBD2 (5 bases). The germline V gene has CDR1 SGHRS and CDR2 YFSETQ. Trimming shortened V by 5 bases and J by 1 base, and 16 bases separated the two germline ends. This CDR3 is 15 amino acids long. Here the CDR3 reads CASRFAFGNSYEQYF. CDR3 in DNA: TGCGCCAGCAGGTTCGCTTTCGGGAATTCCTACGAGCAGTACTTC.

This clonotype has only one observation. This may come from a read error, since a much larger clone is one base off. The V and J genes are TRBV11-2 and TRBJ2-1; D is possibly TRBD2 (6 bases). The CDR3 spans 13 residues. Germline lookup yields CDR1 SGHAT and CDR2 FQNNGV. CDR3: CASSLVGGNGRTF. The CDR3 nucleotides read TGTGCCAGCAGCTTAGTTGGTGGCAACGGGAGAACCTTC.

Ten or more counts support this clonotype. The rearrangement uses TRBV5-6 and TRBJ2-3, with 9 bases matching TRBD1. The CDR3 totals 15 residues. Losses at the gene ends were 5 bases for V and 4 bases for J; bases not matched to a gene: 8. The germline CDR1 and CDR2 sequences are SGHDT and YYEEEE. CDR3 sequence: CASSWDRVRADTQYF. The CDR3, as DNA: TGTGCCAGCAGTTGGGACAGGGTGAGGGCAGATACGCAGTATTTT.

This clonotype was detected only a few times. The V call is TRBV5-1, the J call TRBJ2-6; D is uncertain. V lost 0 bases to trimming and J lost 0 bases, with 7 bases between them. The CDR3 is 16 residues long. CDR1 is SGHRS, CDR2 YFSETQ, per germline. CDR3 amino acids: CASSLGPLSGANVLTF. CDR3 nucleotide sequence: TGCGCCAGCAGCTTGGGGCCGCTCTCTGGGGCCAACGTCCTGACTTTC.

The chain has TRBV18 and TRBJ2-5; no definite D call. The CDR3 runs to 14 residues. Germline V gene sequence: CDR1 KGHSH, CDR2 LQKENI. Trimming pared 3 bases from V and 2 bases from J, leaving 10 bases between. CDR3 loop: CASSPLADQETQYF. The CDR3 region has the DNA TGTGCCAGCTCACCCCTGGCCGATCAAGAGACCCAGTACTTC.

This clonotype appeared a few times. The chain has TRBV3-1 and TRBJ2-7, with D uncertain. This CDR3 is built from 11 residues. The germline V gene has CDR1 LGHDT and CDR2 YNNKEL (reference sequence). V dropped 4 bases and J dropped 5 bases, with 6 bases sitting between them. The CDR3 protein is CASSLYNEQYF. CDR3 nucleotides: TGTGCCAGCAGCCTCTACAACGAGCAGTACTTC.

Many counts were recorded for this clonotype. The gene calls are TRBV20-1 and TRBJ1-1; 7 positions match TRBD1. Germline CDR1 reads DFQATT; CDR2 reads SNEGSKA (reference sequence). The CDR3 consists of 11 residues. The V segment lost 4 bases and the J segment 11 bases; nucleotides outside the gene matches: 7. The CDR3 sequence is CSATYRGAAFF. CDR3 DNA sequence: TGCAGTGCTACGTACAGGGGAGCGGCTTTCTTT.